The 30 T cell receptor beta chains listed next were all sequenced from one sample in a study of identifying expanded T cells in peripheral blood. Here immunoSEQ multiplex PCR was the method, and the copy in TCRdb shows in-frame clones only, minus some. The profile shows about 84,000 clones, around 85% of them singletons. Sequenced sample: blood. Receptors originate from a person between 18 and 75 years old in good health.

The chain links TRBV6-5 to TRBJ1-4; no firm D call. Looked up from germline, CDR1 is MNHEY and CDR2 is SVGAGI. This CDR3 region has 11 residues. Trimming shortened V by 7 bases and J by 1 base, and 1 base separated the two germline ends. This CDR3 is CASKTNEKLFF. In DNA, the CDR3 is TGTGCCAGCAAAACTAATGAAAAACTGTTTTTT.

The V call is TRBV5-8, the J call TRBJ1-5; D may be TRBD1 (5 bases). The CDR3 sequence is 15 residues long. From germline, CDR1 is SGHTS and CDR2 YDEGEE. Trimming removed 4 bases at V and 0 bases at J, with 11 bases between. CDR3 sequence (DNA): TGTGCCAGCAGCCCGACAGAAGTTAGCAATCAGCCCCAGCATTTT. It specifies CASSPTEVSNQPQHF.

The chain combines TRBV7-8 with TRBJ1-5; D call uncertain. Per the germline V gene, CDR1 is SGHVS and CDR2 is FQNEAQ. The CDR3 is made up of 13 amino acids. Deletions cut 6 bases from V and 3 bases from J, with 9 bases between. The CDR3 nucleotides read TGTGCCAGCAGTTATCACCCCAATCAGCCCCAGCATTTT. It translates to CASSYHPNQPQHF.

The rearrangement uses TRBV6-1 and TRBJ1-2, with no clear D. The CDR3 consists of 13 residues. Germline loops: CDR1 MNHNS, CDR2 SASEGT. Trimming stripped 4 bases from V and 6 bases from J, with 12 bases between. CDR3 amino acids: CASSGAVQNGYTF. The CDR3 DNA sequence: TGTGCCAGCAGTGGCGCAGTTCAGAATGGCTACACCTTC.

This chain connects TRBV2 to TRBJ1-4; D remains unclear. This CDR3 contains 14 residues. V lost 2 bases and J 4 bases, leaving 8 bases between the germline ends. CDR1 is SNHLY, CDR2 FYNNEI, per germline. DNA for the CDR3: TGTGCCAGCAGTGAAAGCTCGATTAATGAAAAACTGTTTTTT. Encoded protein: CASSESSINEKLFF.

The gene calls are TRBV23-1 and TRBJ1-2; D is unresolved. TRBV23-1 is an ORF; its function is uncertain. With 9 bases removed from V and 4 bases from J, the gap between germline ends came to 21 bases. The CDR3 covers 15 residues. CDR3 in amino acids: CASLPWEYGAYGYTF. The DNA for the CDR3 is TGCGCCAGTCTTCCCTGGGAGTATGGAGCCTATGGCTACACCTTC.

The CDR3: CASTPDIGAFYEQYF. CDR3 coding DNA: TGTGCCAGTACCCCAGACATCGGGGCTTTCTACGAGCAGTACTTC. The J gene is TRBJ2-7, the V gene TRBV19; the D gene could be TRBD1 or TRBD2 (5 bases each). The CDR3 is 15 amino acids. The germline V gene encodes CDR1 LNHDA and CDR2 SQIVND (reference sequence). V was pared by 7 bases and J by 3 bases, with 19 bases between.

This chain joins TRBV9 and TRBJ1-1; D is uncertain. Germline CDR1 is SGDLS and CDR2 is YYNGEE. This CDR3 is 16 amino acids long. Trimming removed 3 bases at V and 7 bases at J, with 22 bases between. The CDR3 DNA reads TGTGCCAGCAGCGAGATAGCGATGGACGGTGCTAGTGAAGCTTTCTTT. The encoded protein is CASSEIAMDGASEAFF. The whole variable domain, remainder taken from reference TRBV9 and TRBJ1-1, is DSGVTQTPKHLITATGQRVTLRCSPRSGDLSVYWYQQSLDQGLQFLIQYYNGEERAKGNILERFSAQQFPDLHSELNLSSLELGDSALYFCASSEIAMDGASEAFFGQGTRLTVV.

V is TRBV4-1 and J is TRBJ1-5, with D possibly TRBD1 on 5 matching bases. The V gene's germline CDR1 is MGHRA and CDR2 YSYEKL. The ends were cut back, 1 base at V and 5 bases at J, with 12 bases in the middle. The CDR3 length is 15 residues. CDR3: CASSQGWGLYQPQHF. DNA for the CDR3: TGCGCCAGCAGCCAAGGGTGGGGACTCTATCAGCCCCAGCATTTT.

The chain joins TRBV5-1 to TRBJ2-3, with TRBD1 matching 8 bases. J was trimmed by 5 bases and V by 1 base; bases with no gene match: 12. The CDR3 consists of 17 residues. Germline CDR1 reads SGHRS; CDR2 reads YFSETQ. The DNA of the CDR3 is TGCGCCAGCAGCTTGAACCTCAGGGGGCTAAGGGAAGATACGCAGTATTTT. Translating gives CASSLNLRGLREDTQYF.

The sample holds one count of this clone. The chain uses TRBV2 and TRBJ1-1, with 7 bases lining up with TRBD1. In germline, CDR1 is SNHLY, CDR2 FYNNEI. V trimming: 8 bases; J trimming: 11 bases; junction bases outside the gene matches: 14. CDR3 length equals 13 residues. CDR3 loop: CASGENRQGRAFF. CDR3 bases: TGTGCCAGCGGGGAGAACCGACAGGGTCGGGCTTTCTTT.

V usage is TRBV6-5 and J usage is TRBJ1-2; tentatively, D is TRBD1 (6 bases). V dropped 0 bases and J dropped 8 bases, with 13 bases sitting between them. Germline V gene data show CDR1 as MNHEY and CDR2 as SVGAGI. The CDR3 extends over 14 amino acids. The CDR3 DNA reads TGTGCCAGCAGTTACTCGACAGGATGGGGAGGCTACACCTTC. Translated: CASSYSTGWGGYTF.

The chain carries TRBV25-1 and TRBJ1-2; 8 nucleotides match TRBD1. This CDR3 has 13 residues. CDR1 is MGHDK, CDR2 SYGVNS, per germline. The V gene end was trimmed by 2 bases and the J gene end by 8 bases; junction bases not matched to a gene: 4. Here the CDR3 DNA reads TGTGCCAGCAGTGAAAGACAGGGGCACGGCTACACCTTC. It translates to CASSERQGHGYTF.

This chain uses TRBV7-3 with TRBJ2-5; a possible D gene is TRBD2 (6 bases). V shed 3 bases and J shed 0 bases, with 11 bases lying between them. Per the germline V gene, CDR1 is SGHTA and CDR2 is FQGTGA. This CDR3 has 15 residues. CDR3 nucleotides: TGTGCCAGCAGCTTTGGGGGGAGCTACCAAGAGACCCAGTACTTC. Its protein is CASSFGGSYQETQYF.

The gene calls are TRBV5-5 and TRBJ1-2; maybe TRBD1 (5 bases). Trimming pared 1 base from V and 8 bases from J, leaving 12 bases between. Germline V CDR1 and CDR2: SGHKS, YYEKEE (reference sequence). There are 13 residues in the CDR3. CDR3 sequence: CASSLRQQGGYTF. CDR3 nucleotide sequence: TGTGCCAGCAGCTTGCGGCAGCAGGGCGGCTACACCTTC.

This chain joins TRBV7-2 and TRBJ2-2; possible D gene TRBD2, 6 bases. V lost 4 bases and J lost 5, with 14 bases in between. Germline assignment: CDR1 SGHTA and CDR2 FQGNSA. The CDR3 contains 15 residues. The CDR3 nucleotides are TGTGCCAGCAGCTCAATACGGAGGGTGACCGGGGAGCTGTTTTTT. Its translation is CASSSIRRVTGELFF.

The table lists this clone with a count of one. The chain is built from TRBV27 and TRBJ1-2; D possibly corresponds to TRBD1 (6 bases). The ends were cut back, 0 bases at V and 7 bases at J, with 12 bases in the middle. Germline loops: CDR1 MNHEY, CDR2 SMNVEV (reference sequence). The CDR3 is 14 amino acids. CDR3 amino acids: CASSLSGGSGGYTF. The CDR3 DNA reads TGTGCCAGCAGTTTATCGGGGGGCTCAGGTGGCTACACCTTC.

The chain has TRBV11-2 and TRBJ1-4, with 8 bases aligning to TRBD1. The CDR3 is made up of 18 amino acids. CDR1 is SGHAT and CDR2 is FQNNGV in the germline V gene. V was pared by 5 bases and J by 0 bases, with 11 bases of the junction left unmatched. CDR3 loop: CASSPVTGVFSTNEKLFF. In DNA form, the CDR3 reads TGTGCCAGCAGCCCCGTGACAGGGGTTTTTTCAACTAATGAAAAACTGTTTTTT.

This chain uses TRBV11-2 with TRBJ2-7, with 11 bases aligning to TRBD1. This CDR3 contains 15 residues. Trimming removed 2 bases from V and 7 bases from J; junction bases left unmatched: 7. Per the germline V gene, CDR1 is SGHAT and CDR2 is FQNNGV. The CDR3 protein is CASSLLGQGVGEQYF. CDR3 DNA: TGTGCCAGCAGCTTACTGGGACAGGGGGTGGGAGAGCAGTACTTC.

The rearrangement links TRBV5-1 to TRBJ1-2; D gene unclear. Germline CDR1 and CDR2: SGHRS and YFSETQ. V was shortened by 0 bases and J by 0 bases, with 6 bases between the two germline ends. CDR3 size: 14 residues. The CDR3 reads CASSLETANYGYTF. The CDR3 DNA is TGCGCCAGCAGCTTGGAGACCGCTAACTATGGCTACACCTTC.

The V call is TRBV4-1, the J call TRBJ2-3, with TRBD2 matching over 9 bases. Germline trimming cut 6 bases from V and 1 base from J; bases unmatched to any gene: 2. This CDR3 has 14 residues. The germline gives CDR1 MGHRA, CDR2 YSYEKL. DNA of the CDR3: TGCGCCAGCAGGGTAGCGGGGGGCACAGATACGCAGTATTTT. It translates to CASRVAGGTDTQYF.

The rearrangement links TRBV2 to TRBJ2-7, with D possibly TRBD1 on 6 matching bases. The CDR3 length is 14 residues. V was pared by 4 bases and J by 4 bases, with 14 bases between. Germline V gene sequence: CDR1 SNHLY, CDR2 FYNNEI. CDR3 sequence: CASSGGPPPYEQYF. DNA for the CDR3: TGTGCCAGCAGTGGGGGGCCCCCCCCTTACGAGCAGTACTTC.

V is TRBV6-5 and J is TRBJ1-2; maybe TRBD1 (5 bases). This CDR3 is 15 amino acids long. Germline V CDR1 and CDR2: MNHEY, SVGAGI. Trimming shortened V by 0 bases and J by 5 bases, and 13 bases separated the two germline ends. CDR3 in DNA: TGTGCCAGCAGTTACTCTGCAGGGTGGGAATATGGCTACACCTTC. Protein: CASSYSAGWEYGYTF.

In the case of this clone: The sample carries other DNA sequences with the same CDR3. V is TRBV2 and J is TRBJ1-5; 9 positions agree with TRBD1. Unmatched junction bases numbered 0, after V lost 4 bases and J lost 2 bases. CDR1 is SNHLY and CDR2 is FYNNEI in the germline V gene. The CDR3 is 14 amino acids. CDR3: CASSGQGGNQPQHF. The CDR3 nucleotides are TGTGCCAGCAGTGGACAGGGGGGCAATCAGCCCCAGCATTTT.

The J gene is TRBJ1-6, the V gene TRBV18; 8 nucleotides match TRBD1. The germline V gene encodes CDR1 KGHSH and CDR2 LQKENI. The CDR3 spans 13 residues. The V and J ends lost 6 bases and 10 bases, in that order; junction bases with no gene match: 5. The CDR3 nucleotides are TGTGCCAGCTCCCCGGACAGGGAATCACCCCTCCACTTT. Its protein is CASSPDRESPLHF.

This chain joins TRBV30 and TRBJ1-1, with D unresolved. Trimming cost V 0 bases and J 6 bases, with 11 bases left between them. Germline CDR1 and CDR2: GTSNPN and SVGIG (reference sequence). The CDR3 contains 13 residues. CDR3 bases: TGTGCCTGGAGTGTGGGAGGTGGCGCTGAAGCTTTCTTT. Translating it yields CAWSVGGGAEAFF.

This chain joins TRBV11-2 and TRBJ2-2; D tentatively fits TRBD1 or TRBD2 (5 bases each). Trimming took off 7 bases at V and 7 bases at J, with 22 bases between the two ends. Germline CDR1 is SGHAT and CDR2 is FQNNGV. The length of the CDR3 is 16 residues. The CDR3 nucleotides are TGTGCCAGCACCCACCCGGACTCCAGGGCGGACGGGGAGCTGTTTTTT. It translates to CASTHPDSRADGELFF.

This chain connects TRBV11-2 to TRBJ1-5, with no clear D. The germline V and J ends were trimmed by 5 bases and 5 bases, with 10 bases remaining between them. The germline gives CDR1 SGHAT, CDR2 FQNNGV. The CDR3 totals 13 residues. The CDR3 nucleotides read TGTGCCAGCAGCCAAGATCCATATCAGCCCCAGCATTTT. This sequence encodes CASSQDPYQPQHF.

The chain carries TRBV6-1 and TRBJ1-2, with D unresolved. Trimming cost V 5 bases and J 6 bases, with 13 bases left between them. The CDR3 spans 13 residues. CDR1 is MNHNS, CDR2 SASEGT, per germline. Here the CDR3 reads CASSPTAGHGYTF. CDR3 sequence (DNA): TGTGCCAGCAGTCCTACGGCAGGACATGGCTACACCTTC.

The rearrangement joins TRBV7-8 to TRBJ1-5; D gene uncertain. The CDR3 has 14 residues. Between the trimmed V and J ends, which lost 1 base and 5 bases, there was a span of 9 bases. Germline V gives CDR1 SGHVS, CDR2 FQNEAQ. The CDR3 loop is CASSLELDYQPQHF. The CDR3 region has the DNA TGTGCCAGCAGCTTAGAGTTGGATTATCAGCCCCAGCATTTT.